A single sample gave rise to the 13 T cell receptor beta chains below, sequenced in a study of post-analysis software for immune sequencing data. Points from the study as a whole: Patients had higher frequencies than controls of about 5 TRBV segments, including TRBV5-6, TRBV5-1 and TRBV20-1.

Their specific antigens are unknown. Carried by the TCR beta cDNA libraries were unique molecular identifiers. Using its own MiXCR run on the PCR reads, TCRdb lists one record per CDR3 protein. The table has around 260,000 distinct CDR3 sequences, just over 35% seen once; the top ten hold under 5%. Sample: blood. The receptors were sampled from a girl between 10 and 17 years old with multiple sclerosis.

This clonotype occurred many times. The chain couples TRBV5-6 to TRBJ2-1, with D possibly being TRBD2 (6 bases). The V end was cut by 6 bases, the J end by 4 bases, with 23 bases between. Germline V gene data show CDR1 as SGHDT and CDR2 as YYEEEE. The CDR3 has 17 amino acids. The CDR3 loop reads CASITRDSGHSYNEQFF. CDR3 coding DNA: TGTGCCAGCATCACCCGCGATAGCGGTCATTCTTACAATGAGCAGTTCTTC. Full variable domain (missing parts from reference TRBV5-6 and TRBJ2-1): DAGVTQSPTHLIKTRGQQVTLRCSPKSGHDTVSWYQQALGQGPQFIFQYYEEEERQRGNFPDRFSGHQFPNYSSELNVNALLLGDSALYLCASITRDSGHSYNEQFFGPGTRLTVL.

The rearrangement links TRBV5-1 to TRBJ2-7; 11 nucleotides align to TRBD2. Germline CDR1 is SGHRS and CDR2 is YFSETQ. The CDR3 loop spans 16 amino acids. The ends lost 4 bases at V and 1 base at J; junction bases unmatched: 7. CDR3 nucleotide sequence: TGCGCCAGCAGCGGGGAACTAGCGGGAGCTTCCTACGAGCAGTACTTC. Its protein product is CASSGELAGASYEQYF.

This clonotype has only one observation. This chain connects TRBV3-1 to TRBJ1-4, with no clear D. Per the germline V gene, CDR1 is LGHDT and CDR2 is YNNKEL (reference sequence). The CDR3 consists of 15 residues. V lost 4 bases, J lost 7 bases, and 16 bases lay in between. DNA for the CDR3: TGTGCCAGCAGCCCCGACGGAGGTTTAGGTGAAAAACTGTTTTTT. This gives the protein CASSPDGGLGEKLFF. The whole variable domain, filled in from reference TRBV3-1 and TRBJ1-4, reads DTAVSQTPKYLVTQMGNDKSIKCEQNLGHDTMYWYKQDSKKFLKIMFSYNNKELIINETVPNRFSPKSPDKAHLNLHINSLELGDSAVYFCASSPDGGLGEKLFFGSGTQLSVL.

The chain combines TRBV12-3 or TRBV12-4 with TRBJ2-1; D is perhaps TRBD2 (5 bases). With 6 bases removed from V and 12 bases from J, the gap between germline ends came to 21 bases. The CDR3 runs to 14 residues. The CDR3 bases are TGTGCCAGCAGCGCCGGCGGGTCTATCCGGGGGCAGTTCTTC. Its translation is CASSAGGSIRGQFF.

The table lists this clonotype with many counts. The chain is built from TRBV12-3 or TRBV12-4 and TRBJ2-5; weak D call: TRBD1 (6 bases). V was pared by 5 bases and J by 4 bases, with 11 bases between. This CDR3 region has 13 residues. CDR3 amino acids: CASSTQGRETQYF. The CDR3 bases are TGTGCCAGCAGTACACAGGGACGAGAGACCCAGTACTTC.

In DNA, the CDR3 is TGTGCCTGGAGTGTAGACGGGGCAGGGACCCAGTACTTC. Translating it yields CAWSVDGAGTQYF. This chain uses TRBV30 with TRBJ2-5; possibly TRBD1 or TRBD2 for D (5 bases each). Looked up from germline, CDR1 is GTSNPN and CDR2 is SVGIG (reference sequence). With 0 bases removed from V and 7 bases from J, the gap between germline ends came to 12 bases. The CDR3 has 13 residues.

CDR3 amino acids: CSVEAGGETQYF. The CDR3 DNA sequence: TGCAGCGTTGAGGCGGGAGGAGAGACCCAGTACTTC. The chain combines TRBV29-1 with TRBJ2-5; 8 nucleotides align to TRBD2. Germline lookup yields CDR1 SQVTM and CDR2 ANQGSEA. CDR3 length: 12 residues. The trim removed 3 bases at V and 4 bases at J, leaving 1 base unmatched.

This clonotype appeared many times. The V call is TRBV9, the J call TRBJ2-1; 12 positions agree with TRBD2. Germline V gives CDR1 SGDLS, CDR2 YYNGEE. The CDR3 extends over 16 amino acids. J lost 8 bases, V lost 4 bases, and 10 bases had no gene match. CDR3 DNA: TGTGCCAGCAGCTTACCTCTAGCGGGAGGGCCCGATGAGCAGTTCTTC. Residues: CASSLPLAGGPDEQFF.

The table lists this clonotype with a few counts. The chain recombines TRBV7-9 with TRBJ1-4; TRBD1 aligns across 9 bases. The J segment lost 5 bases and the V segment lost 5 bases, leaving 6 bases of the junction unmatched. The length of the CDR3 is 15 residues. Germline lookup yields CDR1 SEHNR and CDR2 FQNEAQ (reference sequence). The CDR3 sequence is CASSPAGQGNEKLFF. CDR3 in DNA: TGTGCCAGCAGCCCCGCGGGACAGGGCAATGAAAAACTGTTTTTT.

This clonotype came up a few times. The chain carries TRBV6-2 or TRBV6-3 and TRBJ2-7; D remains unclear. V was cut by 4 bases and J by 0 bases, with 10 bases left in between. CDR3 length: 14 amino acids. Per the germline V gene, CDR1 is MNHEY and CDR2 is SVGEGT. In DNA, the CDR3 is TGTGCCAGCAGTTCCTCGGACGGCTCCTACGAGCAGTACTTC. Protein sequence: CASSSSDGSYEQYF.

This clonotype was seen many times. The chain uses TRBV7-9 and TRBJ1-2; no clear D. V was cut by 6 bases and J by 7 bases, with 18 bases left in between. The CDR3 consists of 14 residues. In germline, CDR1 is SEHNR, CDR2 FQNEAQ (reference sequence). CDR3 in DNA: TGTGCCAGCAGTTTCCCGGGAACCACCGGTGGCTACACCTTC. Encoded protein: CASSFPGTTGGYTF.

V and J are TRBV2 and TRBJ2-5; 7 bases are shared with TRBD1. V gave up 7 bases and J gave up 5 bases; unmatched junction bases: 16. The germline V gene has CDR1 SNHLY and CDR2 FYNNEI. The CDR3 spans 16 residues. CDR3 bases: TGTGCCAGCACCTTACCCGGACAGGCAAACGGGGAGACCCAGTACTTC. As protein: CASTLPGQANGETQYF.

To note about this clonotype: The CDR3 does not close with the conserved phenylalanine or tryptophan, likely indicating a read error. V usage is TRBV9 and J usage is TRBJ2-1, with D possibly being TRBD2 (6 bases). This CDR3 spans 13 amino acids. Germline assignment: CDR1 SGDLS and CDR2 YYNGEE. The CDR3 nucleotides are TGTGCCAGCAGCGTGGCGGACTACGATGAGCAGTTCGTC. Translation gives CASSVADYDEQFV.